This T cell receptor beta chain stems from a study of OX40 agonist ivuxolimab in advanced cancers. Study context: Three patients, one with hepatocellular carcinoma and two with cutaneous melanoma, achieved partial responses.

The CDR3 is 14 residues long. Trimming pared 2 bases from V and 3 bases from J, leaving 10 bases between. The V gene's germline CDR1 is MNHEY and CDR2 SVGAGI. This clone is classed as medium-sized. This table comes from immunoSEQ multiplex PCR, and its TCRdb copy is limited to in-frame clones, with some not included. The repertoire holds approximately 51,000 clones, around 77% seen once, with 2% to 2.5% in the top ten. The receptor comes from an adult with an advanced solid tumor such as melanoma, head and neck, liver or kidney cancer. Sequencing was performed on CD4+ or CD8+ T cells sorted from blood, taken in a trial of the OX40 agonist ivuxolimab. The genes are TRBV6-5 and TRBJ1-1; no clear D. As DNA, the CDR3 is TGTGCCAGCAGTTACAGGGCAGGAGACACTGAAGCTTTCTTT. Translating it yields CASSYRAGDTEAFF.